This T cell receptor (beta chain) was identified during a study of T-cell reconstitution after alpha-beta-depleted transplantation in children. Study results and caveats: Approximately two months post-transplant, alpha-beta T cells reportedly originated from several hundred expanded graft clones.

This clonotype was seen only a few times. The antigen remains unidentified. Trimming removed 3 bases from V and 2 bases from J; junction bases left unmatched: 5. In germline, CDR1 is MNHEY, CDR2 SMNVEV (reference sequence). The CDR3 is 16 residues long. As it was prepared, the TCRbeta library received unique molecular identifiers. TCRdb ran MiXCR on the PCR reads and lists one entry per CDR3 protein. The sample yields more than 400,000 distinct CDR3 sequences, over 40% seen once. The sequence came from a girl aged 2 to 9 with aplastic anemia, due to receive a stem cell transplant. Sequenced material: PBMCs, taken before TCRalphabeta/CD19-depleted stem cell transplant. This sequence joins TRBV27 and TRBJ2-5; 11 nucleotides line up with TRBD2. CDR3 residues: CASSLSLAGGQETQYF. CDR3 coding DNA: TGTGCCAGCAGTTTGAGCCTAGCGGGGGGACAAGAGACCCAGTACTTC.